This TCR beta chain was sequenced in a study of cytomegalovirus exposure and HLA in healthy donors. About this clone itself: Antigen: not known.

In the PCR, 60 Vbeta and 13 Jbeta primers were used. Data came from immunoSEQ multiplex PCR; TCRdb stores just in-frame clones and leaves some out. Here the sample spans about 170,000 clones, roughly 81% being singletons. Study-level points and caveats: In an earlier analysis, most TCR beta V segments were productive about 87% or about 30% of the time.

CDR1 and CDR2 (germline): LGHNA, YSLEER. The CDR3 sequence is 15 residues long. Trimming at V came to 1 base and at J to 6 bases, leaving 6 bases not matched to a gene. The sequenced sample was PBMCs. The chain combines TRBV4-3 with TRBJ2-7; TRBD1 aligns across 10 bases. This receptor was taken from a woman aged 18-29 years in good health and CMV-seropositive. CDR3 sequence reads: CASSQVGQGLGEQYF. Written as DNA, the CDR3 is TGCGCCAGCAGCCAAGTGGGACAGGGGTTGGGCGAGCAGTACTTC.